The 25 T cell receptor beta chains reported below all come from one sample, sequenced in a study of T cell repertoires in cytomegalovirus infection (dated by TCRdb to about 2019). Read against the paper, the sample's treatment or condition label means: in vitro stimulation with specific CMV peptide epitopes to enrich CMV-specific T cells. What these receptors recognize is not known. Sequencing relied on an Illumina HiSeq 1500. Starting from the raw public reads, TCRdb applied fastp trimming at Q25, assembled clones with MiXCR and retained in-frame beta chains. Identical CDR3 proteins give one entry, which carries the most common genes and DNA. Here the sample has 300,000 to 400,000 distinct CDR3 sequences; just under 30% occur a single time. The ten largest clones add up to approximately 20% of the sample. The sequencing used cultured PBMCs, collected from culture after CMV antigen stimulation. Receptors originate from a human donor in good health (CMV status not recorded). Some clones in this sample may be carry-over from other donors' samples.

At least ten counts were recorded for this clonotype. The V gene is TRBV7-2, the J gene TRBJ2-3, with a possible D match to TRBD2 (6 bases). Trimming pared 4 bases from V and 1 base from J, leaving 12 bases between. The CDR3 covers 15 residues. Germline V gene data show CDR1 as SGHTA and CDR2 as FQGNSA. CDR3 amino acids: CASSSRGSGTDTQYF. CDR3 nucleotides: TGTGCCAGCAGCTCTCGGGGGTCCGGCACAGATACGCAGTATTTT.

This clonotype was seen a few times. V is TRBV7-9 and J is TRBJ1-1; no firm D call. V shed 6 bases and J shed 4 bases, with 18 bases lying between them. CDR1 is SEHNR, CDR2 FQNEAQ, per germline (reference sequence). The CDR3 length is 15 residues. CDR3 protein: CASSSPRLGSTEAFF. CDR3 nucleotide sequence: TGTGCCAGCAGTTCCCCGAGACTAGGTAGCACTGAAGCTTTCTTT.

The chain combines TRBV29-1 with TRBJ2-2; no clear D gene. The CDR3 consists of 14 residues. V dropped 3 bases and J dropped 4 bases, with 12 bases sitting between them. Germline-derived CDR1 and CDR2 are SQVTM and ANQGSEA. CDR3 sequence reads: CSVEQASITGELFF. The CDR3 nucleotides are TGCAGCGTTGAGCAGGCCTCGATCACCGGGGAGCTGTTTTTT.

This clonotype appeared many times. The rearrangement links TRBV6-1 to TRBJ1-3, with 11 bases aligning to TRBD1. V lost 4 bases, J lost 9 bases, and 2 bases stayed unmatched. There are 13 residues in the CDR3. Germline assignment: CDR1 MNHNS and CDR2 SASEGT. The CDR3 nucleotides are TGTGCCAGCAGTGGGGGACAGGGGGGCACCATATATTTT. This sequence encodes CASSGGQGGTIYF.

In its sample, this clonotype was seen once. Possible read error: a much larger clone is one base away. The chain carries TRBV7-2 and TRBJ2-1; 7 bases fit TRBD1. The J call is doubtful: the DNA matches TRBJ2-7 better. Looked up from germline, CDR1 is SGHTA and CDR2 is FQGNSA. The CDR3 runs 15 residues. CDR3 in DNA: TGTGCCAGCAGCATCCGGGACAGATCCTACAATGAGCAGTACTTC. It encodes CASSIRDRSYNEQYF.

The chain combines TRBV7-4 with TRBJ2-7; D call uncertain. The V end was cut by 1 base, the J end by 3 bases, with 7 bases between. CDR1 is SGHVT and CDR2 is SQSDAQ in the germline V gene. This CDR3 comprises 13 residues. In DNA, the CDR3 is TGTGCCAGCAGCTTAGATATAAACTACGAGCAGTACTTC. Translating it yields CASSLDINYEQYF.

This clonotype was counted at least ten times. The chain couples TRBV2 to TRBJ2-7; D remains ambiguous. Deletions cut 7 bases from V and 6 bases from J, with 19 bases between. CDR1 SNHLY and CDR2 FYNNEI come from the germline V gene. CDR3 length equals 14 residues. This chain's CDR3 is CASTNSGPAGEQYF. In DNA form, the CDR3 reads TGTGCCAGCACCAACAGTGGACCCGCCGGCGAGCAGTACTTC.

The chain carries TRBV7-6 and TRBJ2-1, with a weak D call TRBD1 (5 bases). V was clipped by 5 bases and J by 8 bases, with 22 bases between them. Germline-derived CDR1 and CDR2 are SGHVS and FNYEAQ. The CDR3 spans 16 residues. DNA for the CDR3: TGTGCCAGCAGCCGCAGGTCAGGGAAGGGAATCGATGAGCAGTTCTTC. It specifies CASSRRSGKGIDEQFF.

This clonotype was detected a few times. The rearrangement uses TRBV10-3 and TRBJ2-1; 7 bases agree with TRBD2. The CDR3 spans 14 residues. V lost 4 bases and J lost 2; bases outside the gene matches: 2. Germline lookup yields CDR1 ENHRY and CDR2 SYGVKD. CDR3 bases: TGTGCCATCAGTGCCCTAGCGGCCTACAATGAGCAGTTCTTC. This translates into CAISALAAYNEQFF.

The chain has TRBV6-6 and TRBJ1-5; D is unresolved. The CDR3 loop spans 18 amino acids. Looked up from germline, CDR1 is MNHNY and CDR2 is SVGAGI (reference sequence). V lost 5 bases, J lost 2 bases, and 22 bases lay in between. Written as DNA, the CDR3 is TGTGCCAGCAGTGAGGCAAAAGACTCAGTAGGAGGCAATCAGCCCCAGCATTTT. It is translated as CASSEAKDSVGGNQPQHF.

The chain uses TRBV6-4 and TRBJ2-3; 8 positions match TRBD2. This CDR3 comprises 15 residues. V dropped 2 bases and J dropped 3; count of bases not matched to a gene: 4. The germline V gene has CDR1 MRHNA and CDR2 SNTAGT. The CDR3 loop is CASSDKAGETDTQYF. As DNA, the CDR3 is TGTGCCAGCAGTGACAAAGCGGGAGAGACAGATACGCAGTATTTT.

There are a few counts of this clonotype. V and J are TRBV6-2 or TRBV6-3 and TRBJ1-5; 7 positions match TRBD1. J gave up 3 bases and V 5 bases, and 10 bases lay outside the gene matches. The CDR3 has 16 residues. Germline V gene sequence: CDR1 MNHEY, CDR2 SVGEGT. CDR3 protein: CASSAETGAFNQPQHF. The DNA for the CDR3 is TGTGCCAGCAGTGCGGAAACAGGGGCCTTCAATCAGCCCCAGCATTTT.

There are a few counts of this clonotype. CDR3 nucleotides: TGCAGCGCCGGGACTCACGCCACTGAAGCTTTCTTT. It specifies CSAGTHATEAFF. The chain carries TRBV29-1 and TRBJ1-1, with D possibly being TRBD1 (5 bases). Between the trimmed V and J ends, which lost 7 bases and 4 bases, there was a span of 13 bases. This CDR3 is 12 amino acids long. From germline, CDR1 is SQVTM and CDR2 ANQGSEA.

CDR3 in amino acids: CASSSGTAFYGYTF. Written as DNA, the CDR3 is TGTGCCAGCAGTTCGGGGACAGCCTTTTATGGCTACACCTTC. This chain uses TRBV12-3 or TRBV12-4 with TRBJ1-2; 7 bases are a match to TRBD1. The CDR3 contains 14 residues. The V segment lost 4 bases and the J segment 5 bases; nucleotides outside the gene matches: 7.

The gene calls are TRBV12-3 or TRBV12-4 and TRBJ1-5, with D unclear. Trimming removed 0 bases from V and 6 bases from J, with 9 bases in between. This CDR3 is built from 14 residues. CDR3 nucleotide sequence: TGTGCCAGCAGTTTAGCAATAGTAGGTCAGCCCCAGCATTTT. Protein sequence: CASSLAIVGQPQHF.

CDR3 amino acids: CASSTSANTGELFF. CDR3 nucleotide sequence: TGTGCCAGTAGTACATCAGCAAACACCGGGGAGCTGTTTTTT. The chain has TRBV19 and TRBJ2-2, with D uncertain. V was trimmed by 4 bases and J by 2 bases, leaving 8 bases between them. The CDR3 covers 14 residues. Germline CDR1 LNHDA, CDR2 SQIVND (reference sequence).

At least ten counts were recorded for this clonotype. The chain is built from TRBV27 and TRBJ1-5, with D perhaps TRBD1 (5 bases). Germline V gene sequence: CDR1 MNHEY, CDR2 SMNVEV (reference sequence). The CDR3 length is 18 residues. V was pared by 0 bases and J by 0 bases, with 15 bases between. The CDR3 region has the DNA TGTGCCAGCAGTTTATCTGGGTTTGGGGGATATAGCAATCAGCCCCAGCATTTT. Amino acids: CASSLSGFGGYSNQPQHF.

The genes are TRBV7-8 and TRBJ2-3; D might be TRBD1 or TRBD2, each matching 5 bases. Germline V gives CDR1 SGHVS, CDR2 FQNEAQ. The V end lost 5 bases, the J end lost 6 bases, and 9 bases lay between the germline ends. CDR3 length: 12 residues. The CDR3 is CASSIWGDTQYF. In DNA form, the CDR3 reads TGTGCCAGCAGCATATGGGGGGATACGCAGTATTTT.

This clonotype was recorded a few times. The V gene is TRBV7-9, the J gene TRBJ1-1, with D possibly being TRBD1 (5 bases). The germline gives CDR1 SEHNR, CDR2 FQNEAQ (reference sequence). Between the trimmed V and J ends, which lost 5 bases and 7 bases, there was a span of 17 bases. CDR3 size: 14 residues. CDR3 in DNA: TGTGCCAGCAGCGGGGACTTCGATTACAATGAAGCTTTCTTT. It encodes CASSGDFDYNEAFF.

In DNA form, the CDR3 reads TGTGCCAGCAGACTTAGGACAGGGCGGGGGACTGAAGCTTTCTTT. It specifies CASRLRTGRGTEAFF. The gene calls are TRBV12-3 or TRBV12-4 and TRBJ1-1; the match to TRBD1 covers 8 bases. The CDR3 contains 15 residues. With V trimmed by 6 bases and J by 5 bases, 11 bases remained unmatched.

The CDR3 spells CASKDDSYEQYF. The CDR3 DNA is TGTGCCAGCAAAGATGACTCCTACGAGCAGTACTTC. The rearrangement links TRBV2 to TRBJ2-7; D gene uncertain. Germline lookup yields CDR1 SNHLY and CDR2 FYNNEI. V lost 7 bases, J lost 0 bases, and 7 bases lay in between. This CDR3 region has 12 residues.

This clonotype was seen a handful of times. The chain uses TRBV25-1 and TRBJ1-1; possibly TRBD1 for D (6 bases). The length of the CDR3 is 17 residues. CDR1 and CDR2 (germline): MGHDK, SYGVNS. V dropped 1 base and J dropped 1 base, with 16 bases sitting between them. DNA for the CDR3: TGTGCCAGCAGTGAATCATGGGGGGCGCTTTCGAACACTGAAGCTTTCTTT. Translating it yields CASSESWGALSNTEAFF. Drawing the rest from reference TRBV25-1 and TRBJ1-1, the complete variable domain is EADIYQTPRYLVIGTGKKITLECSQTMGHDKMYWYQQDPGMELHLIHYSYGVNSTEKGDLSSESTVSRIRTEHFPLTLESARPSHTSQYLCASSESWGALSNTEAFFGQGTRLTVV.

The chain joins TRBV10-3 to TRBJ2-3, with TRBD2 identical over 11 bases. Germline V gives CDR1 ENHRY, CDR2 SYGVKD. V dropped 6 bases and J dropped 2; count of bases not matched to a gene: 10. The CDR3 runs 17 residues. The CDR3 DNA reads TGTGCCATCAGGGCCCAACTAGCGGGGGCTAACACAGATACGCAGTATTTT. Amino acid sequence: CAIRAQLAGANTDTQYF.

The chain uses TRBV18 and TRBJ2-7, with TRBD1 matching 7 bases. Trimming took 3 bases from V and 1 from J; bases not matched to a gene: 6. CDR3 size: 15 residues. Germline V gene sequence: CDR1 KGHSH, CDR2 LQKENI. CDR3 nucleotide sequence: TGTGCCAGCTCACCTTTTGGACAGGAGTCCTACGAGCAGTACTTC. Translation gives CASSPFGQESYEQYF.

This clonotype was seen a handful of times. The V call is TRBV19, the J call TRBJ1-5, with 8 bases identical to TRBD1. V lost 5 bases, J lost 2 bases, and 2 bases stayed unmatched. Germline loops: CDR1 LNHDA, CDR2 SQIVND (reference sequence). This CDR3 has 14 residues. CDR3 sequence (DNA): TGTGCCAGTAGTCAGGGGGCTGGCAATCAGCCCCAGCATTTT. This encodes CASSQGAGNQPQHF.